The next 22 T cell receptor beta chains were all read from a single sample in a study of technical replicates of blood from several donors. This table comes from immunoSEQ multiplex PCR, and its TCRdb copy is limited to in-frame clones, with some not included. The profile covers about 97,000 clones, with about 95% appearing a single time and 0.3% to 0.45% taken by the ten largest. The specimen was T cells isolated from PBMCs. Receptors were obtained from a human donor in good health.

This chain joins TRBV7-9 and TRBJ2-7; 13 positions agree with TRBD2. The CDR3 covers 16 residues. V was pared by 0 bases and J by 5 bases, with 4 bases of the junction left unmatched. Germline CDR1 and CDR2: SEHNR and FQNEAQ (reference sequence). CDR3 nucleotides: TGTGCCAGCAGCTTAGCCCGACTAGCGGGAGGCAACGAGCAGTACTTC. Translated, it gives CASSLARLAGGNEQYF.

The chain combines TRBV27 with TRBJ2-1; D might be TRBD1 (6 bases). CDR3 length: 16 amino acids. V gave up 2 bases and J gave up 0 bases, with 11 bases separating them. Germline V CDR1 and CDR2: MNHEY, SMNVEV (reference sequence). DNA of the CDR3: TGTGCCAGCAGTTTAACAGGGATGGGCTCCTACAATGAGCAGTTCTTC. Its protein product is CASSLTGMGSYNEQFF.

This chain links TRBV4-2 with TRBJ2-2, with 7 bases fitting TRBD2. With 2 bases clipped from V and 6 bases from J, the junction kept 6 bases outside the gene matches. Germline V gene data show CDR1 as LGHNA and CDR2 as YNFKEQ. This CDR3 region has 15 residues. In DNA, the CDR3 is TGTGCCAGCAGCCAACACGGACTAGTCTCCGGGGAGCTGTTTTTT. It encodes CASSQHGLVSGELFF.

In regard to this clone: An end of the junction differs from the germline gene, which may be a read error. This chain links TRBV30 with TRBJ1-2; possibly TRBD1 for D (6 bases). Germline values: CDR1 GTSNPN, CDR2 SVGIG (reference sequence). This CDR3 spans 13 amino acids. The CDR3 here is CAWSTGTIALGDF. CDR3 DNA: TGTGCCTGGAGTACTGGGACAATTGCCCTGGGGGACTTC.

The gene calls are TRBV19 and TRBJ2-2, with 10 bases that match TRBD2. Germline CDR1 and CDR2: LNHDA and SQIVND (reference sequence). The CDR3 has 15 amino acids. After removal of 6 bases from V and 7 bases from J, the junction contained 8 bases not matched to a gene. CDR3 residues: CASRNLAGAFGELFF. The DNA of the CDR3 is TGTGCCAGTAGGAATCTAGCGGGGGCATTCGGGGAGCTGTTTTTT.

This clone appeared once. The genes are TRBV7-2 and TRBJ2-7, with 11 bases aligning to TRBD1. Germline CDR1 and CDR2: SGHTA and FQGNSA. The trim removed 5 bases at V and 2 bases at J, leaving 5 bases unmatched. There are 15 residues in the CDR3. The chain's CDR3 is CASSQDRGPPYEQYF. The CDR3 nucleotides read TGTGCCAGCAGCCAGGACAGGGGGCCGCCCTACGAGCAGTACTTC.

The chain recombines TRBV28 with TRBJ2-7, with TRBD2 matching 12 bases. The ends lost 4 bases at V and 0 bases at J; junction bases unmatched: 10. Germline V gene lookup returns CDR1 MDHEN and CDR2 SYDVKM. The CDR3 totals 18 residues. Here the CDR3 reads CASSYDPSGRVHSYEQYF. The DNA of the CDR3 is TGTGCCAGCAGTTATGACCCTAGCGGGAGGGTACACTCCTACGAGCAGTACTTC.

The chain has TRBV28 and TRBJ2-5; 7 nucleotides match TRBD1. CDR1 MDHEN and CDR2 SYDVKM come from the germline V gene. This CDR3 is built from 13 residues. The V segment lost 6 bases and the J segment 4 bases; nucleotides outside the gene matches: 5. CDR3 bases: TGTGCCAGCAGGACCACAGGGGTAGAGACCCAGTACTTC. This gives the protein CASRTTGVETQYF.

The gene calls are TRBV6-5 and TRBJ1-3, with TRBD1 identical over 7 bases. Germline assignment: CDR1 MNHEY and CDR2 SVGAGI. Losses at the gene ends were 8 bases for V and 4 bases for J; bases not matched to a gene: 8. The CDR3 spans 14 residues. The CDR3 bases are TGTGCCAGCGGAACCCCGGGACAGGGAAACACCATATATTTT. This codes for CASGTPGQGNTIYF.

The gene calls are TRBV5-1 and TRBJ1-1, with D possibly TRBD1 on 5 matching bases. Germline V gene sequence: CDR1 SGHRS, CDR2 YFSETQ. This CDR3 has 16 amino acids. Trimming took 3 bases from V and 8 from J, leaving 23 bases between them. The CDR3: CASSSSQGLLGLEAFF. CDR3 DNA: TGCGCCAGCAGCTCCTCCCAGGGACTTCTTGGTCTCGAAGCTTTCTTT.

The chain links TRBV19 to TRBJ1-5, with 10 bases that match TRBD1. Per germline, CDR1 LNHDA and CDR2 SQIVND (reference sequence). The CDR3 is 14 amino acids. Trimming at V came to 6 bases and at J to 2 bases, leaving 1 base not matched to a gene. CDR3 coding DNA: TGTGCCAGTAGCGGGACAGGGGGCAATCAGCCCCAGCATTTT. This translates into CASSGTGGNQPQHF.

Written as DNA, the CDR3 is TGTGCTAGTGGTTCAGGGATGGCGCAAGAGACCCAGTACTTC. As protein: CASGSGMAQETQYF. J is TRBJ2-5 and V is TRBV12-5; D might be TRBD1 (5 bases). The CDR3 consists of 14 residues. The V end was cut by 4 bases, the J end by 2 bases, with 11 bases between. The germline V gene encodes CDR1 LGHNT and CDR2 FRNRAP.

The chain carries TRBV27 and TRBJ2-7; possible D gene TRBD2, 6 bases. CDR3 length: 14 residues. Germline V lookup: CDR1 MNHEY, CDR2 SMNVEV (reference sequence). Trimming took off 5 bases at V and 2 bases at J, with 13 bases between the two ends. The CDR3 region has the DNA TGTGCCAGCAGTCCACTAGGACTAACCTACGAGCAGTACTTC. Translating it yields CASSPLGLTYEQYF.

The chain is built from TRBV6-5 and TRBJ2-1; TRBD1 might be the D (5 bases). The germline V gene has CDR1 MNHEY and CDR2 SVGAGI. The CDR3 is made up of 14 amino acids. The ends were cut back, 5 bases at V and 5 bases at J, with 13 bases in the middle. Written as DNA, the CDR3 is TGTGCCAGCAGTGACCTAGACAGAAACAATGAGCAGTTCTTC. Residues: CASSDLDRNNEQFF.

V usage is TRBV11-2 and J usage is TRBJ2-3; 8 nucleotides agree with TRBD2. Germline V CDR1 and CDR2: SGHAT, FQNNGV. V lost 5 bases and J lost 5; bases outside the gene matches: 12. The CDR3 covers 16 residues. The CDR3 region is CASSLGAGGGLDTQYF. CDR3 DNA: TGTGCCAGCAGCCTAGGGGCGGGAGGAGGGCTAGATACGCAGTATTTT.

J is TRBJ2-5 and V is TRBV30; TRBD2 agrees at 7 bases. The ends lost 0 bases at V and 2 bases at J; junction bases unmatched: 6. The CDR3 contains 15 residues. CDR1 and CDR2 from the germline V gene are GTSNPN and SVGIG (reference sequence). The CDR3, as DNA: TGTGCCTGGAGTGTACCACTAGCGTTTCAAGAGACCCAGTACTTC. Its protein product is CAWSVPLAFQETQYF.

V gene TRBV28 combines with J gene TRBJ1-1; no definite D call. The CDR3 runs 12 residues. Deletions cut 5 bases from V and 7 bases from J, with 11 bases between. Germline V gene lookup returns CDR1 MDHEN and CDR2 SYDVKM. CDR3: CASSLGSFEAFF. The CDR3 DNA sequence: TGTGCCAGCAGTCTTGGCTCATTTGAAGCTTTCTTT.

For the CDR3, the DNA is TGTGCCAGTAGTATGTCTAGCGGACCTTACGAGCAGTACTTC. Its protein is CASSMSSGPYEQYF. This rearrangement joins TRBV19 to TRBJ2-7, with 7 bases that match TRBD2. With 3 bases clipped from V and 4 bases from J, the junction kept 6 bases outside the gene matches. Germline V gives CDR1 LNHDA, CDR2 SQIVND (reference sequence). The CDR3 covers 14 residues.

The chain links TRBV4-3 to TRBJ1-1; TRBD1 is a possible D gene (5 bases). V gave up 1 base and J gave up 1 base, with 10 bases separating them. Germline loops: CDR1 LGHNA, CDR2 YSLEER. The CDR3 has 15 amino acids. The CDR3 sequence is CASSQVNQGNTEAFF. CDR3 coding DNA: TGCGCCAGCAGCCAAGTTAATCAGGGGAACACTGAAGCTTTCTTT.

V gene TRBV13 combines with J gene TRBJ2-3, with D perhaps matching TRBD2 (5 bases). Germline V lookup: CDR1 PRHDT, CDR2 FYEKMQ (reference sequence). This CDR3 spans 18 amino acids. Trimming took off 1 base at V and 4 bases at J, with 21 bases between the two ends. The DNA for the CDR3 is TGTGCCAGCAGCTTAGTTAAGGAGGTTCGCCTCGGGGCAGATACGCAGTATTTT. Translated: CASSLVKEVRLGADTQYF.

This clone was detected only once. The V gene is TRBV27, the J gene TRBJ2-5; 7 bases line up with TRBD2. Germline V gene lookup returns CDR1 MNHEY and CDR2 SMNVEV (reference sequence). This CDR3 region has 15 residues. J gave up 4 bases and V 3 bases, and 8 bases lay outside the gene matches. Here the CDR3 reads CASSFWREIGETQYF. The CDR3 DNA sequence: TGTGCCAGCAGTTTTTGGCGGGAGATAGGAGAGACCCAGTACTTC.

The genes are TRBV9 and TRBJ2-7, with D possibly matching TRBD2 (6 bases). V was clipped by 2 bases and J by 4 bases, with 13 bases between them. The germline gives CDR1 SGDLS, CDR2 YYNGEE. The CDR3 covers 14 residues. CDR3 sequence reads: CASSVDGSLYEQYF. The DNA for the CDR3 is TGTGCCAGCAGCGTGGACGGGAGTTTGTACGAGCAGTACTTC.